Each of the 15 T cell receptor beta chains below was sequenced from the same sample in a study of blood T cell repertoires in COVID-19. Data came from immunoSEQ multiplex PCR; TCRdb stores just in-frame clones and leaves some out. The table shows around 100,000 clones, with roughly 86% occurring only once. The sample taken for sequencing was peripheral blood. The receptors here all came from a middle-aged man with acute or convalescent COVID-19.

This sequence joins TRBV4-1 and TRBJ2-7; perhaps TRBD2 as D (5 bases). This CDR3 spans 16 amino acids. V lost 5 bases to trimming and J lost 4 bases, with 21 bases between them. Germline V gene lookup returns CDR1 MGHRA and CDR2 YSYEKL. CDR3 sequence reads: CASSSFLGAGEYEQYF. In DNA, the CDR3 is TGCGCCAGCAGCTCGTTCCTAGGTGCCGGGGAATACGAGCAGTACTTC.

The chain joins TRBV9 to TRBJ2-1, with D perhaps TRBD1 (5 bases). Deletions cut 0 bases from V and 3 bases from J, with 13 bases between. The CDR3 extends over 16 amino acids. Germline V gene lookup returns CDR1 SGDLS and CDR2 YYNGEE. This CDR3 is CASSVAPDILYNEQFF. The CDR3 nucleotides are TGTGCCAGCAGCGTAGCTCCGGACATACTCTACAATGAGCAGTTCTTC.

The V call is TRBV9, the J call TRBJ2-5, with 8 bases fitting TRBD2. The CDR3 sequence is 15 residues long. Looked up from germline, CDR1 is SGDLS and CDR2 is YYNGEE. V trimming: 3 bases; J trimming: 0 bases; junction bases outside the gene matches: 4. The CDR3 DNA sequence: TGTGCCAGCAGCGGACTAGCGACGTACCAAGAGACCCAGTACTTC. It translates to CASSGLATYQETQYF.

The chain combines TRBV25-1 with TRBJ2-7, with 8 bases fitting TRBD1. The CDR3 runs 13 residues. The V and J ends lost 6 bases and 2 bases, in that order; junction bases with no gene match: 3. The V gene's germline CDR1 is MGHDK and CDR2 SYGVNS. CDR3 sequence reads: CASRRQGTYEQYF. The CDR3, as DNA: TGTGCCAGCAGGAGACAGGGGACCTACGAGCAGTACTTC.

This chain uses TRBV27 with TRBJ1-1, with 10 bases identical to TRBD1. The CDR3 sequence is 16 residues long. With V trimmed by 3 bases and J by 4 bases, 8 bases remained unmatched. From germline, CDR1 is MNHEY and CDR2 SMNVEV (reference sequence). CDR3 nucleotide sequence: TGTGCCAGCAGTTTCGACAGGGGGCGTGGGGGCACTGAAGCTTTCTTT. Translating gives CASSFDRGRGGTEAFF.

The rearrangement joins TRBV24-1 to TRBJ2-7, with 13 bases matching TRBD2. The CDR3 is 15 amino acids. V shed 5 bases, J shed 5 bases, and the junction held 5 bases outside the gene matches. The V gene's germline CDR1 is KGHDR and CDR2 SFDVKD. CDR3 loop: CATSAHGLAGDEQYF. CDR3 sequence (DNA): TGTGCCACCAGTGCCCACGGACTAGCGGGAGACGAGCAGTACTTC.

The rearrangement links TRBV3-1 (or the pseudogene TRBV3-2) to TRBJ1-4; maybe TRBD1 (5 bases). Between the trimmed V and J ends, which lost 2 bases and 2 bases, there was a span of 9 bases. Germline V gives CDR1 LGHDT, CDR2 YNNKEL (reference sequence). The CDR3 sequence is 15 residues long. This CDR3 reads CASSQRGLTNEKLFF. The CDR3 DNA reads TGTGCCAGCAGCCAAAGGGGTTTGACTAATGAAAAACTGTTTTTT.

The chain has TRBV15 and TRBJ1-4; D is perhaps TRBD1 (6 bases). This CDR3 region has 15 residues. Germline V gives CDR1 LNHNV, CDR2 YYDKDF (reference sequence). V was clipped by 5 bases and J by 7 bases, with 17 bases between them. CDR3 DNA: TGTGCCACCAGCCCTGATGGGACACAGGGTGAAAAACTGTTTTTT. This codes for CATSPDGTQGEKLFF. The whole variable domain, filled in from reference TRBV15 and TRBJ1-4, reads DAMVIQNPRYQVTQFGKPVTLSCSQTLNHNVMYWYQQKSSQAPKLLFHYYDKDFNNEADTPDNFQSRRPNTSFCFLDIRSPGLGDTAMYLCATSPDGTQGEKLFFGSGTQLSVL.

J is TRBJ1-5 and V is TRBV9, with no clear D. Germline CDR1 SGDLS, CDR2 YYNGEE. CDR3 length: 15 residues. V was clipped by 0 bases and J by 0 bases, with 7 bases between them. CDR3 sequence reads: CASSVDGYSNQPQHF. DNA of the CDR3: TGTGCCAGCAGCGTAGACGGTTATAGCAATCAGCCCCAGCATTTT.

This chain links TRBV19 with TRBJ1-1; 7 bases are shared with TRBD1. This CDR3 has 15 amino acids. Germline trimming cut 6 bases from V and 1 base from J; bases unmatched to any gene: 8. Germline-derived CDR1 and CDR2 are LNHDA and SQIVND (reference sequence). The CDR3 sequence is CASSHLDRRNTEAFF. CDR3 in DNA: TGTGCCAGTAGCCACCTGGACAGGAGGAACACTGAAGCTTTCTTT. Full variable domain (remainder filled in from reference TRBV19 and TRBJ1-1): DGGITQSPKYLFRKEGQNVTLSCEQNLNHDAMYWYRQDPGQGLRLIYYSQIVNDFQKGDIAEGYSVSREKKESFPLTVTSAQKNPTAFYLCASSHLDRRNTEAFFGQGTRLTVV.

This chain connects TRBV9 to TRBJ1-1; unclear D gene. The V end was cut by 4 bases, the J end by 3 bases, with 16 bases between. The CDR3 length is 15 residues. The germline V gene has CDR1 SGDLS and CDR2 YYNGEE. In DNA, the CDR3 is TGTGCCAGCAGCCCCATCCGGGGTCGGGACACTGAAGCTTTCTTT. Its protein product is CASSPIRGRDTEAFF.

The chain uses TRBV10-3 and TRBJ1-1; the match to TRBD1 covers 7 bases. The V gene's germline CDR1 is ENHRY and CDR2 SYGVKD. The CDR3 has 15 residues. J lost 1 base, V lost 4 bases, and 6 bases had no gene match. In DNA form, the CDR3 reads TGTGCCATCAGTGCGGGAGACAGGGCGAACACTGAAGCTTTCTTT. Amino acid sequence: CAISAGDRANTEAFF.

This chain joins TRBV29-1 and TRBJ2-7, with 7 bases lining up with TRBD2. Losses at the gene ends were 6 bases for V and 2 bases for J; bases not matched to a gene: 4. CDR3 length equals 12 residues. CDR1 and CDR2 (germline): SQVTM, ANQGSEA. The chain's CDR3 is CSVGEGTYEQYF. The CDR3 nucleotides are TGCAGCGTCGGGGAGGGAACCTACGAGCAGTACTTC.

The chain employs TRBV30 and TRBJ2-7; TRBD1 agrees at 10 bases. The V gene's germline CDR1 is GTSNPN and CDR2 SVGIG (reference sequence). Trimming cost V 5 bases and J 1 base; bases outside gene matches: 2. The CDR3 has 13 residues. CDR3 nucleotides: TGTGCCTGGGGGACAGGGGTTTCCTACGAGCAGTACTTC. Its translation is CAWGTGVSYEQYF.

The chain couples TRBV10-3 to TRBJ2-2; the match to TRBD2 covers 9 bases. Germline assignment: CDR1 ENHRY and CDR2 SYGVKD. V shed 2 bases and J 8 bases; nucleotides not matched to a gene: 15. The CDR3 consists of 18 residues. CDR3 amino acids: CAISEKVLAGSTLGELFF. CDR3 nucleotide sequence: TGTGCCATCAGTGAGAAGGTGCTAGCGGGATCTACCTTGGGGGAGCTGTTTTTT.